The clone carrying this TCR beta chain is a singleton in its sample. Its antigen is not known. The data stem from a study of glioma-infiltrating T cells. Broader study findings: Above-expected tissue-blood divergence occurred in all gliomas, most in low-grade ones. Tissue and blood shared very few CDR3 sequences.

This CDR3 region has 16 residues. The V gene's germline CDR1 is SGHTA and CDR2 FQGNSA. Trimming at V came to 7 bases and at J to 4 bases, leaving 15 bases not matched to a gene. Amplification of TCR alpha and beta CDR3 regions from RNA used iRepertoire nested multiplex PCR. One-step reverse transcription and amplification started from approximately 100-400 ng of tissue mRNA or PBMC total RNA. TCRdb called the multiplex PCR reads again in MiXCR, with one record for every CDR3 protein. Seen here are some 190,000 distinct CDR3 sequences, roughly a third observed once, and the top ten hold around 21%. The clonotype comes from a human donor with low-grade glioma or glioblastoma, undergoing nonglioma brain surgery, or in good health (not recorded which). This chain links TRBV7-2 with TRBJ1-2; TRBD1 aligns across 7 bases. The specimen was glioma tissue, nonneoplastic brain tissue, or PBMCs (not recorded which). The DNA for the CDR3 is TGTGCCAGCATCCTCTCGATGGGACAGCCAACCTATGGCTACACCTTC. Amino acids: CASILSMGQPTYGYTF.